These 15 T cell receptor beta chains were sequenced from one sample in a study of blood T cell repertoires in COVID-19. Profiled with immunoSEQ multiplex PCR; TCRdb holds only in-frame clones, not every one. The table lists about 280,000 clones, about four fifths of them singletons. The sequencing sample was made of PBMCs or T cells enriched from blood (not recorded which). These receptor sequences come from a man aged 35 to 55 who had been exposed to COVID-19.

J is TRBJ1-6 and V is TRBV5-6; D gene uncertain. Trimming removed 0 bases from V and 6 bases from J, with 13 bases in between. Germline loops: CDR1 SGHDT, CDR2 YYEEEE. This CDR3 region has 16 residues. The DNA of the CDR3 is TGTGCCAGCAGCTTGGGAGGGATTGGAATTAATTCACCCCTCCACTTT. Encoded protein: CASSLGGIGINSPLHF.

The chain employs TRBV7-2 and TRBJ2-1; 11 bases match TRBD2. V shed 5 bases, J shed 7 bases, and the junction held 10 bases outside the gene matches. Per the germline V gene, CDR1 is SGHTA and CDR2 is FQGNSA. The CDR3 runs to 16 residues. The CDR3 reads CASSPQLAGGKNEQFF. CDR3 in DNA: TGTGCCAGCAGCCCCCAATTAGCGGGAGGGAAAAATGAGCAGTTCTTC.

The CDR3 protein is CASSLLEGGPNTGELFF. Here the CDR3 DNA reads TGTGCCAGCAGCCTATTAGAGGGAGGGCCGAACACCGGGGAGCTGTTTTTT. The rearrangement joins TRBV4-2 to TRBJ2-2, with TRBD2 matching over 7 bases. Germline V gives CDR1 LGHNA, CDR2 YNFKEQ. Trimming took 4 bases from V and 0 from J; bases not matched to a gene: 8. The CDR3 length is 17 residues.

This chain links TRBV2 with TRBJ1-2; D might be TRBD1 (5 bases). Trimming stripped 6 bases from V and 0 bases from J, with 11 bases between. This CDR3 contains 14 residues. Germline V lookup: CDR1 SNHLY, CDR2 FYNNEI. The CDR3 nucleotides are TGTGCCAGCAGCTCGGGGGGGTCTAACTATGGCTACACCTTC. Protein product: CASSSGGSNYGYTF.

V and J are TRBV7-9 and TRBJ2-7, with a possible D match to TRBD2 (6 bases). Germline V CDR1 and CDR2: SEHNR, FQNEAQ (reference sequence). The CDR3 is 16 residues long. Trimming left V 0 bases short and J 2 bases short, with 14 bases between. The DNA of the CDR3 is TGTGCCAGCAGCTTAGCTGGTAGCGGAGTCACCTACGAGCAGTACTTC. Protein sequence: CASSLAGSGVTYEQYF. The complete variable domain, with remaining parts taken from reference TRBV7-9 and TRBJ2-7, reads DTGVSQNPRHKITKRGQNVTFRCDPISEHNRLYWYRQTLGQGPEFLTYFQNEAQLEKSRLLSDRFSAERPKGSFSTLEIQRTEQGDSAMYLCASSLAGSGVTYEQYFGPGTRLTVT.

The chain uses TRBV4-1 and TRBJ2-2; the D is unclear. Germline V gene lookup returns CDR1 MGHRA and CDR2 YSYEKL. The CDR3 sequence is 15 residues long. Trimming took off 0 bases at V and 3 bases at J, with 8 bases between the two ends. The CDR3 nucleotides are TGCGCCAGCAGCCAAGATTTTCAATACACCGGGGAGCTGTTTTTT. It codes for CASSQDFQYTGELFF.

The chain couples TRBV9 to TRBJ2-5, with 8 bases that match TRBD1. CDR3 size: 14 residues. In germline, CDR1 is SGDLS, CDR2 YYNGEE. V lost 3 bases and J lost 5; bases outside the gene matches: 6. CDR3: CASSATGVEETQYF. In nucleotides, the CDR3 is TGTGCCAGCAGCGCGACAGGGGTTGAGGAGACCCAGTACTTC.

The rearrangement uses TRBV5-8 and TRBJ1-1; D might be TRBD1 (6 bases). V lost 4 bases to trimming and J lost 5 bases, with 15 bases between them. Germline V gene lookup returns CDR1 SGHTS and CDR2 YDEGEE. The CDR3 is 14 amino acids. The chain's CDR3 is CASSRRDIMTEAFF. The CDR3 DNA reads TGTGCCAGCAGCCGCCGGGACATAATGACTGAAGCTTTCTTT. The full variable domain, rest sourced from reference TRBV5-8 and TRBJ1-1, is EAGVTQSPTHLIKTRGQQATLRCSPISGHTSVYWYQQALGLGLQFLLWYDEGEERNRGNFPPRFSGRQFPNYSSELNVNALELEDSALYLCASSRRDIMTEAFFGQGTRLTVV.

The J gene is TRBJ1-3, the V gene TRBV11-2, with 8 positions matching TRBD1. The V and J ends lost 5 bases and 2 bases, in that order; junction bases with no gene match: 14. Germline V gene lookup returns CDR1 SGHAT and CDR2 FQNNGV. This CDR3 is built from 18 residues. The CDR3 DNA reads TGTGCCAGCAGCCCCCGACCCGGACAGGGACAGACTGGAAACACCATATATTTT. This sequence encodes CASSPRPGQGQTGNTIYF.

In this sample, this clone turned up a few times. The chain joins TRBV5-1 to TRBJ1-1; possibly TRBD1 for D (5 bases). Germline V gene data show CDR1 as SGHRS and CDR2 as YFSETQ. CDR3 length equals 15 residues. V was trimmed by 0 bases and J by 2 bases, leaving 11 bases between them. As DNA, the CDR3 is TGCGCCAGCAGCTTGGACACCAGGGTTAACACTGAAGCTTTCTTT. Translation: CASSLDTRVNTEAFF. Together with reference TRBV5-1 and TRBJ1-1, the CDR3 gives the full variable domain: KAGVTQTPRYLIKTRGQQVTLSCSPISGHRSVSWYQQTPGQGLQFLFEYFSETQRNKGNFPGRFSGRQFSNSRSEMNVSTLELGDSALYLCASSLDTRVNTEAFFGQGTRLTVV.

This clone has only a few counts. This chain uses TRBV2 with TRBJ1-1; D perhaps matches TRBD1 (5 bases). The V gene lost 6 bases and the J gene lost 4 bases, with 21 bases spanning the gap. Germline CDR1 and CDR2: SNHLY and FYNNEI. This CDR3 contains 16 residues. Written as DNA, the CDR3 is TGTGCCAGCAGACCAGCAGGGAACAGGCTACGCACTGAAGCTTTCTTT. Residues: CASRPAGNRLRTEAFF.

This chain connects TRBV19 to TRBJ2-1, with a weak D call TRBD1 (6 bases). Per the germline V gene, CDR1 is LNHDA and CDR2 is SQIVND (reference sequence). V lost 9 bases and J lost 9, with 18 bases in between. The CDR3 runs 13 residues. In nucleotides, the CDR3 is TGTGCCAGCAGCTACCAAGGGGGTATTGAGCAGTTCTTC. Its translation is CASSYQGGIEQFF.

The J gene is TRBJ1-1, the V gene TRBV24-1, with D tentatively TRBD1 (5 bases). Trimming stripped 8 bases from V and 3 bases from J, with 12 bases between. The CDR3 is 13 amino acids. CDR1 and CDR2 from the germline V gene are KGHDR and SFDVKD. CDR3 residues: CATMGGIYTEAFF. The CDR3 DNA is TGTGCCACCATGGGGGGGATATACACTGAAGCTTTCTTT.

The genes are TRBV3-1 (or the pseudogene TRBV3-2) and TRBJ1-2; D is uncertain. V gave up 2 bases and J gave up 5 bases, with 9 bases separating them. Germline CDR1 is LGHDT and CDR2 is YNNKEL (reference sequence). The CDR3 loop spans 13 amino acids. The CDR3 coding sequence is TGTGCCAGCAGCCAAACAAACGAATATGGCTACACCTTC. It encodes CASSQTNEYGYTF.

This clone was counted only a few times. Other nucleotide sequences from this sample produce the same CDR3. The chain is built from TRBV18 and TRBJ1-5, with 9 nucleotides matching TRBD1. The CDR3 has 15 amino acids. Germline assignment: CDR1 KGHSH and CDR2 LQKENI. V lost 2 bases and J lost 4; bases outside the gene matches: 3. The CDR3 region is CASSPGTGRNQPQHF. CDR3 in DNA: TGTGCCAGCTCACCAGGGACAGGGCGAAATCAGCCCCAGCATTTT. Combining the CDR3 with reference TRBV18 and TRBJ1-5 gives the whole variable domain NAGVMQNPRHLVRRRGQEARLRCSPMKGHSHVYWYRQLPEEGLKFMVYLQKENIIDESGMPKERFSAEFPKEGPSILRIQQVVRGDSAAYFCASSPGTGRNQPQHFGDGTRLSIL.